This T cell receptor beta chain was observed in a study of blood T cell repertoires in COVID-19. This CDR3 has 15 amino acids. Trimming removed 5 bases from V and 0 bases from J, with 11 bases in between. CDR1 and CDR2 (germline): SSHAT, FNYEAQ (reference sequence). This clone turned up a few times. Source study methods: From reference gene primer amplification, estimates of nucleated cell counts were derived. Data came from immunoSEQ multiplex PCR; TCRdb stores just in-frame clones and leaves some out. The V and J calls and clone size are taken from that table; D and trimming were inferred from the DNA. The sample gives under 200,000 clones, roughly 84% of which show up once; about 14% is in the top ten.

Source material: peripheral blood. This clonotype was sampled from a woman in her 70s with COVID-19, enrolled during active disease. The chain combines TRBV7-7 with TRBJ1-3; D may be TRBD1 (5 bases). The CDR3 region is CASSIDQGSGNTIYF. The CDR3 nucleotides read TGTGCCAGCAGCATTGACCAGGGCTCTGGAAACACCATATATTTT.